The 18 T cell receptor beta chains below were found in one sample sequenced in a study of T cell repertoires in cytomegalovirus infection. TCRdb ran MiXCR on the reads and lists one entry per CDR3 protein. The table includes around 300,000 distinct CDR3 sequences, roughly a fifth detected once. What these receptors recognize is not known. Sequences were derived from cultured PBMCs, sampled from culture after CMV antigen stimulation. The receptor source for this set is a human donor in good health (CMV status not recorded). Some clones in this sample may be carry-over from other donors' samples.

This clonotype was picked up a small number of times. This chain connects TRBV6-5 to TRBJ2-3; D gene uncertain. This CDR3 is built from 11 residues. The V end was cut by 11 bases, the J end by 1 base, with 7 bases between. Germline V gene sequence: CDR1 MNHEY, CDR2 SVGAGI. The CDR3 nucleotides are TGTGCCGCCCAGGGCACAGATACGCAGTATTTT. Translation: CAAQGTDTQYF.

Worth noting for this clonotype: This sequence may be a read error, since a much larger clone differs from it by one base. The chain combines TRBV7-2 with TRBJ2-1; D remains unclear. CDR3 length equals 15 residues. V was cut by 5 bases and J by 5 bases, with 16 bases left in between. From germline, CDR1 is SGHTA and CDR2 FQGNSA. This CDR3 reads CASSPGRLGNNEQFF. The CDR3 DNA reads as TGTGCCAGCAGCCCCGGCCGCCTGGGCAACAATGAGCAGTTCTTC.

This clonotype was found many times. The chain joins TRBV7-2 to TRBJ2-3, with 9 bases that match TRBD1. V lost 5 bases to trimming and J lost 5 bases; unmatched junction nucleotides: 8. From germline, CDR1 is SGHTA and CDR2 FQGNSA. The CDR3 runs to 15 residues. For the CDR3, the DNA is TGTGCCAGCAGCCGAAACAGGGGGCCTCAAGATACGCAGTATTTT. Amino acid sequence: CASSRNRGPQDTQYF.

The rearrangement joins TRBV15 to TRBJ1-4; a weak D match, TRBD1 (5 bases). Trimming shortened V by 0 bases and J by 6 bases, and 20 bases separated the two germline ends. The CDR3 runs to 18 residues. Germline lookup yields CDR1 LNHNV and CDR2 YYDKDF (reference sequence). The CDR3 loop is CATSRDMRGGREDEKLFF. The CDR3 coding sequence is TGTGCCACCAGCAGAGATATGAGGGGAGGCAGGGAGGATGAAAAACTGTTTTTT. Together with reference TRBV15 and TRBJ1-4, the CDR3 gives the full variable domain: DAMVIQNPRYQVTQFGKPVTLSCSQTLNHNVMYWYQQKSSQAPKLLFHYYDKDFNNEADTPDNFQSRRPNTSFCFLDIRSPGLGDTAMYLCATSRDMRGGREDEKLFFGSGTQLSVL.

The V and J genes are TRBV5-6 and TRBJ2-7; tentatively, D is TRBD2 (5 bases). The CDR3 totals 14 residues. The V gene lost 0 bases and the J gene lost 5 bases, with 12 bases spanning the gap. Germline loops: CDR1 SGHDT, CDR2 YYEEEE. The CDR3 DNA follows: TGTGCCAGCAGCTTGGGAAATAGGAGGCACGAGCAGTACTTC. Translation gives CASSLGNRRHEQYF.

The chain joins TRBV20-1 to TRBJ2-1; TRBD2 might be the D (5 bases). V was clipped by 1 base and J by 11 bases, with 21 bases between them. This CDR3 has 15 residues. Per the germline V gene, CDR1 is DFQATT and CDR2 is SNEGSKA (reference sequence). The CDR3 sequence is CSARVSEGPTTQQFF. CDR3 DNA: TGCAGTGCTAGAGTCAGTGAGGGCCCCACTACCCAGCAGTTCTTC.

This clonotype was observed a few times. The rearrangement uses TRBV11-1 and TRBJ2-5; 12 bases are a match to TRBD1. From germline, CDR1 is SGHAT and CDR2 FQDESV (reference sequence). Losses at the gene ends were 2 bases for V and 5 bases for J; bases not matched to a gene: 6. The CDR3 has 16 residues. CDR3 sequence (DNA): TGTGCCAGCAGCTTAAACTCCGGGACAGGGGGCGAGACCCAGTACTTC. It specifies CASSLNSGTGGETQYF.

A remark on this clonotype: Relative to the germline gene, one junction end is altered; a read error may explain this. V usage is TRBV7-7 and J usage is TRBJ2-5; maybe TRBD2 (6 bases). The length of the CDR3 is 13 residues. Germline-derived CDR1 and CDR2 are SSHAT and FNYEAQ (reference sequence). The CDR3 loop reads CASSSPGEETQYF. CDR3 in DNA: TGTGCTAGCAGCTCGCCGGGAGAAGAGACCCAGTACTTC.

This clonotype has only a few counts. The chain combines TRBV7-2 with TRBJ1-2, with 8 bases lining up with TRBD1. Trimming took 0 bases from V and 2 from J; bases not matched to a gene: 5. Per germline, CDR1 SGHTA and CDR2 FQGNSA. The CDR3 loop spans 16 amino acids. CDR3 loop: CASSLALGQENYGYTF. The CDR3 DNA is TGTGCCAGCAGCTTAGCGCTGGGACAGGAAAACTATGGCTACACCTTC.

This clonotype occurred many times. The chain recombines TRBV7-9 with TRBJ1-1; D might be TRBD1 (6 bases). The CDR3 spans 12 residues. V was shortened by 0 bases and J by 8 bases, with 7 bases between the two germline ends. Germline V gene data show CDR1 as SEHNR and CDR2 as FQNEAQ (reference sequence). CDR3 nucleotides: TGTGCCAGCAGCTTAGCCGGACAGGAAGCTTTCTTT. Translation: CASSLAGQEAFF.

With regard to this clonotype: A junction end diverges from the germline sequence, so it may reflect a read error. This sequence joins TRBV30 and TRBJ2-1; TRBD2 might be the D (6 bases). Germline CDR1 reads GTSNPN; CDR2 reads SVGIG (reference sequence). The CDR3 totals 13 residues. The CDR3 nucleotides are TGTGCCTTAATCGGGGACTCCCACAATGAGCAGTTCTTC. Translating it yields CALIGDSHNEQFF.

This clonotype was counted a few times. This chain's CDR3 is CASSYSTSGSKTGELFF. The CDR3 DNA sequence: TGTGCCAGCAGTTACTCGACTAGCGGGAGTAAAACCGGGGAGCTGTTTTTT. The rearrangement joins TRBV6-2 or TRBV6-3 to TRBJ2-2; 12 nucleotides align to TRBD2. Germline CDR1 and CDR2: MNHEY and SVGEGT. This CDR3 region has 17 residues. V lost 0 bases and J lost 5; bases outside the gene matches: 4.

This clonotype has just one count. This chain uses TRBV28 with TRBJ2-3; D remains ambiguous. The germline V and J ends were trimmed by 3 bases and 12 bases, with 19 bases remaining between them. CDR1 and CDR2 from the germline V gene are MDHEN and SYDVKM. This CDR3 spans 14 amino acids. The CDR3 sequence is CASSLGFREAHQYF. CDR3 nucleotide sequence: TGTGCCAGCAGTTTGGGGTTTCGTGAGGCTCACCAGTATTTT.

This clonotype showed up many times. CDR3 in DNA: TGTGCCAGCAGCTCCCGGGCGGGCGATGAGCAGTTCTTC. It specifies CASSSRAGDEQFF. The V and J genes are TRBV7-2 and TRBJ2-1; tentative D call: TRBD2 (5 bases). Looked up from germline, CDR1 is SGHTA and CDR2 is FQGNSA. The CDR3 spans 13 residues. The V gene lost 4 bases and the J gene lost 8 bases, with 12 bases spanning the gap.

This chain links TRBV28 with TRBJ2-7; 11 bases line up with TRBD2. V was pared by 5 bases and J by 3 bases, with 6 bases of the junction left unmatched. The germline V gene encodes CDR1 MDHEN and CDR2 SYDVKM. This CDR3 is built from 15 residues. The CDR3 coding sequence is TGTGCCAGCAGTCTCACAACTAGCGGGAGCTACGAGCAGTACTTC. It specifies CASSLTTSGSYEQYF.

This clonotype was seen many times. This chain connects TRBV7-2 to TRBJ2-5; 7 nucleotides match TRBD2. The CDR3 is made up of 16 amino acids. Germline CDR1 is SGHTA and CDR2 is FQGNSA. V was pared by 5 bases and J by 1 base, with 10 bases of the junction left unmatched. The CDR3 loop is CASSPTWTSFQETQYF. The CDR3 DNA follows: TGTGCCAGCAGCCCAACCTGGACTAGTTTCCAAGAGACCCAGTACTTC.

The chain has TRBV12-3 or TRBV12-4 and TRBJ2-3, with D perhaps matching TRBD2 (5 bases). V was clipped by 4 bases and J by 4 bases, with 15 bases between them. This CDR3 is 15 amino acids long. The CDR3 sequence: CASSYLGVQADTQYF. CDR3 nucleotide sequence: TGTGCCAGCAGTTACTTGGGAGTTCAAGCAGATACGCAGTATTTT.

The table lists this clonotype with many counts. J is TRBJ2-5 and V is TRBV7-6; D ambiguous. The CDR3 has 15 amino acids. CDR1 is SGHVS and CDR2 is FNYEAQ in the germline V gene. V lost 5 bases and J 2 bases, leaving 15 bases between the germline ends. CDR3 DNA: TGTGCCAGCAGCCAAACGGAACAGCTTCAAGAGACCCAGTACTTC. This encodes CASSQTEQLQETQYF.